A selection of T cell receptor beta chains follows, all from one sample in a study of cytomegalovirus exposure and HLA in healthy donors. TCRdb keeps only in-frame clones here, not all; method: immunoSEQ multiplex PCR. The sample comprises some 180,000 clones, about four fifths of which are singletons, and around 3% rests with the top ten. Material: PBMCs. Receptors were obtained from a male donor in good health and CMV-seronegative. CDR3s include the opening cysteine and the closing phenylalanine or tryptophan. The D gene is left open where the match is weak. Where a row states a size, it is once, few, many or the class of an expanded clone; other rows omit it.

clone_size,j_call,cdr3_length,v_call,d_call,cdr3_nt,cdr3_aa
-,TRBJ2-3,15,TRBV19,-,TGTGCCAGTAGTATAGCGGGAGTCAGCACAGATACGCAGTATTTT,CASSIAGVSTDTQYF
-,TRBJ1-1,12,TRBV6-6,-,TGTGCCAGCAGGTCTCCTAGGGGCGGAGCTTTCTTT,CASRSPRGGAFF
few,TRBJ1-1,20,TRBV10-2,-,TGCGCCAGCAGTGAGTGGATGTTCGCTATCGGGGAGCCGTCAGTCACTGAAGCTTTCTTT,CASSEWMFAIGEPSVTEAFF
-,TRBJ1-5,19,TRBV12-5,TRBD1,TGTGCTAGTGGTTTGGTAGTCCCGACAGGGTCATATAGCAATCAGCCCCAGCATTTT,CASGLVVPTGSYSNQPQHF
-,TRBJ2-3,15,TRBV7-9,TRBD2,TGTGCCAGCACCTCTAGCGGGGGGAACACAGATACGCAGTATTTT,CASTSSGGNTDTQYF
-,TRBJ1-2,15,TRBV30,TRBD1,TGTGCCTGGAACGATGCCCGACAGGGGGCAACTGGCTACACCTTC,CAWNDARQGATGYTF
-,TRBJ1-5,15,TRBV19,-,TGTGCCAGTAGTATTACAGGGAACTACAATCAGCCCCAGCATTTT,CASSITGNYNQPQHF
few,TRBJ1-5,18,TRBV21-1,-,TGTGCCAGCAGCCTTAGGGGGCGGCAGGGGCGAGGCAATCAGCCCCAGCATTTT,CASSLRGRQGRGNQPQHF
-,TRBJ1-1,14,TRBV19,-,TGTGCCAGTAGTATGGGCGGGGAGATAGCTGAAGCTTTCTTT,CASSMGGEIAEAFF
-,TRBJ1-2,15,TRBV2,-,TGTGCCAGCAGTGAGGGAGGAAGGCCCGCCTATGGCTACACCTTC,CASSEGGRPAYGYTF
-,TRBJ1-4,15,TRBV28,TRBD1,TGTGCCAGCAGTCAGCGGACAGGGGAACGGGAAAAACTGTTTTTT,CASSQRTGEREKLFF
-,TRBJ2-7,11,TRBV29-1,-,TGCAGCGTTACACAGGGCTACGAGCAGTACTTC,CSVTQGYEQYF